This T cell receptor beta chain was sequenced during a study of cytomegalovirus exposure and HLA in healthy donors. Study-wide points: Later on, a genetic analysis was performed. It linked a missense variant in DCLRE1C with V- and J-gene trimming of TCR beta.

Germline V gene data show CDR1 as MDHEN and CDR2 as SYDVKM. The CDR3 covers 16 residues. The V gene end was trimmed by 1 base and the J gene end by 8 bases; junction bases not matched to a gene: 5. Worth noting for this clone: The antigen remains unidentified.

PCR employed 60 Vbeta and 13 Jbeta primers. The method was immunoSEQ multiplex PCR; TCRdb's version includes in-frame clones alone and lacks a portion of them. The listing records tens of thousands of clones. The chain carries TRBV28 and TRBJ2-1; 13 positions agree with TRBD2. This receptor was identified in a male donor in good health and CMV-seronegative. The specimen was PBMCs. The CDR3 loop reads CASSLSGTSGKYEQFF. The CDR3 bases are TGTGCCAGCAGTTTATCAGGGACTAGCGGGAAATATGAGCAGTTCTTC.